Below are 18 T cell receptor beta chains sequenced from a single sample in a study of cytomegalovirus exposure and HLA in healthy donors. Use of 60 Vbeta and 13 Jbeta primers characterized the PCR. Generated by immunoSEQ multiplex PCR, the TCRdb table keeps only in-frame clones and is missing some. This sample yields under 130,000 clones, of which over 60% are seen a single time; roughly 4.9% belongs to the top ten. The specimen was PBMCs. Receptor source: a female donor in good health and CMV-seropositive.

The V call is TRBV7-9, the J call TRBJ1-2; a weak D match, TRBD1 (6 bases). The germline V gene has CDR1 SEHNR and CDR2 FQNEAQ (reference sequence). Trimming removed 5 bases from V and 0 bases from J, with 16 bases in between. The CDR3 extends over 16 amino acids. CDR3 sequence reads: CASSPEGQIPNYGYTF. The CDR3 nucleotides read TGTGCCAGCAGCCCCGAAGGACAGATACCTAACTATGGCTACACCTTC.

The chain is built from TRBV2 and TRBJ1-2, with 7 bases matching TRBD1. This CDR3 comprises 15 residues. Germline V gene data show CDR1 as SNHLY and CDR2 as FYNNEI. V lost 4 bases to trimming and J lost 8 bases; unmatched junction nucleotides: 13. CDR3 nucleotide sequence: TGTGCCAGCAGTGCTGGCTTTTCGACAGGGAGCGGCTACACCTTC. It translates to CASSAGFSTGSGYTF.

The CDR3 reads CASSQDLGDTQYF. The CDR3 region has the DNA TGTGCCAGCAGCCAAGATCTCGGAGATACGCAGTATTTT. The chain carries TRBV4-2 and TRBJ2-3; no firm D call. The CDR3 contains 13 residues. Germline V gene lookup returns CDR1 LGHNA and CDR2 YNFKEQ. Trimming stripped 0 bases from V and 5 bases from J, with 6 bases between.

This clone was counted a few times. CDR3 in DNA: TGTGCCAGTAGTATACAGGGGTCTGGGGCCAACGTCCTGACTTTC. Amino acid sequence: CASSIQGSGANVLTF. The chain is built from TRBV19 and TRBJ2-6; D might be TRBD1 (6 bases). CDR1 and CDR2 from the germline V gene are LNHDA and SQIVND (reference sequence). This CDR3 is built from 15 residues. V was trimmed by 2 bases and J by 1 base, leaving 6 bases between them.

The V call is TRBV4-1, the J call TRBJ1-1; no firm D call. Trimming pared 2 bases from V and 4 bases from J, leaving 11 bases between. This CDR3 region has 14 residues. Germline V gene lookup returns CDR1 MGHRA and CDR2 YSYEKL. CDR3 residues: CASSQNLVSTEAFF. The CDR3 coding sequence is TGCGCCAGCAGCCAAAACCTGGTGAGCACTGAAGCTTTCTTT.

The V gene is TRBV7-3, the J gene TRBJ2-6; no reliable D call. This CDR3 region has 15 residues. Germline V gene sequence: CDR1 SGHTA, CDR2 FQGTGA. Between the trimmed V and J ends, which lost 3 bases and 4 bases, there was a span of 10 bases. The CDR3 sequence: CASSLQAHGANVLTF. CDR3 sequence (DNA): TGTGCCAGCAGCTTGCAGGCGCACGGGGCCAACGTCCTGACTTTC.

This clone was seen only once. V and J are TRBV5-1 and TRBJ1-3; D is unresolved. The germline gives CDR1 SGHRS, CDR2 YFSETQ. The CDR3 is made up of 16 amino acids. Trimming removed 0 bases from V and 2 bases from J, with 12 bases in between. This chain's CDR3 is CASSLAGPGAGNTIYF. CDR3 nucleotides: TGCGCCAGCAGCTTGGCGGGTCCGGGTGCTGGAAACACCATATATTTT.

Here the CDR3 DNA reads TGTGCCAGCAGCTTTCCTTTAGCTAGCGGATACAATGAGCAGTTCTTC. Translation: CASSFPLASGYNEQFF. This chain joins TRBV7-9 and TRBJ2-1; 7 bases fit TRBD2. V lost 3 bases and J lost 4; bases outside the gene matches: 9. Germline CDR1 is SEHNR and CDR2 is FQNEAQ (reference sequence). The CDR3 consists of 16 residues. Combining the CDR3 with reference TRBV7-9 and TRBJ2-1 gives the whole variable domain DTGVSQNPRHKITKRGQNVTFRCDPISEHNRLYWYRQTLGQGPEFLTYFQNEAQLEKSRLLSDRFSAERPKGSFSTLEIQRTEQGDSAMYLCASSFPLASGYNEQFFGPGTRLTVL.

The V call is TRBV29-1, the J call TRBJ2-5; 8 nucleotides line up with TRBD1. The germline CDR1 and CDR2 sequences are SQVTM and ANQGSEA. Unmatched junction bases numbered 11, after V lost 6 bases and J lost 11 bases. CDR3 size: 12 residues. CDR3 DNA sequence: TGCAGCGTCGCGGGACAGGCGGGTGAGCAGTACTTC. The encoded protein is CSVAGQAGEQYF.

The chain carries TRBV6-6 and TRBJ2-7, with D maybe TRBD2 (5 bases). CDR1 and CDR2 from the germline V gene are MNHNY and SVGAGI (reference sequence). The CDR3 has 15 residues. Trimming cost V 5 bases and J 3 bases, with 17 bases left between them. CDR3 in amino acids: CASSPLRELVYEQYF. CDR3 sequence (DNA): TGTGCCAGCAGTCCCTTACGCGAACTAGTCTACGAGCAGTACTTC.

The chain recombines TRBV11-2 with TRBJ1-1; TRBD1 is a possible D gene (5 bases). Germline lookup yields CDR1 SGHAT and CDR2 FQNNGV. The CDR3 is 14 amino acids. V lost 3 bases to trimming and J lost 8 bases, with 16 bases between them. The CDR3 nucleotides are TGTGCCAGCAGCTTTGGGGGGTCGGAAGAGGAAGCTTTCTTT. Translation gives CASSFGGSEEEAFF.

DNA for the CDR3: TGTGCCAGCAGTTTGGCTAGCAACACCGGGGAGCTGTTTTTT. Protein: CASSLASNTGELFF. J is TRBJ2-2 and V is TRBV27; a weak D match, TRBD2 (5 bases). The CDR3 sequence is 14 residues long. The V gene's germline CDR1 is MNHEY and CDR2 SMNVEV (reference sequence). Trimming removed 3 bases from V and 2 bases from J, with 7 bases in between.

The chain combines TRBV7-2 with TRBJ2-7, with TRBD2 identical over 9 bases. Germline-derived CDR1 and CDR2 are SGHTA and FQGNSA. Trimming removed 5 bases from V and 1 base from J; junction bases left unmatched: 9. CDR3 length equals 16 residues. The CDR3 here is CASSRGLALTSYEQYF. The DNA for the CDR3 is TGTGCCAGCAGCCGTGGACTAGCGCTGACTTCCTACGAGCAGTACTTC.

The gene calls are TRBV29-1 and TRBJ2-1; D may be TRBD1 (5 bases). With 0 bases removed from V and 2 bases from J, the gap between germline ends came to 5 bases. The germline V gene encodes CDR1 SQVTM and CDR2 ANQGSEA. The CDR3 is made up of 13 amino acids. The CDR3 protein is CSVEDRAYNEQFF. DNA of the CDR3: TGCAGCGTTGAAGACAGGGCCTACAATGAGCAGTTCTTC.

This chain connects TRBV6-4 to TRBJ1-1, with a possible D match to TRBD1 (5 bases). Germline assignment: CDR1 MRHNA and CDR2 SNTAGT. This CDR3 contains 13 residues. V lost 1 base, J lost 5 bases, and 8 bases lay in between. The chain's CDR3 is CASSDYQGTEAFF. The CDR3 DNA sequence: TGTGCCAGCAGTGACTACCAGGGAACTGAAGCTTTCTTT.

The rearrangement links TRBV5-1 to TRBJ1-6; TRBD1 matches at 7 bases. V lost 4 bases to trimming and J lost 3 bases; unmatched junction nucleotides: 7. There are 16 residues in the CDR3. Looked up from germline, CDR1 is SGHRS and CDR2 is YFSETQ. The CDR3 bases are TGCGCCAGCAGCCCCCTCGGACAGGTCTATAATTCACCCCTCCACTTT. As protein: CASSPLGQVYNSPLHF.

Here the CDR3 reads CASTLSGNTEAFF. The CDR3 DNA sequence: TGTGCCAGCACCCTTTCGGGGAACACTGAAGCTTTCTTT. V is TRBV2 and J is TRBJ1-1; D remains unclear. Germline loops: CDR1 SNHLY, CDR2 FYNNEI. This CDR3 comprises 13 residues. The ends were cut back, 7 bases at V and 1 base at J, with 10 bases in the middle.

CDR3 residues: CASSPGRAGLLQYF. The CDR3 DNA reads as TGTGCCAGCAGTCCGGGGAGGGCCGGGCTATTGCAGTACTTC. The chain carries TRBV6-5 and TRBJ2-7; 7 bases map to TRBD2. Germline assignment: CDR1 MNHEY and CDR2 SVGAGI. J was trimmed by 9 bases and V by 5 bases; bases with no gene match: 13. The CDR3 covers 14 residues.